The 11 T cell receptor beta chains below come from one sample, sequenced in a study of T cells in Graves' hyperthyroidism and ophthalmopathy. Regions amplified from RNA transcripts were the TCR beta CDR3 regions. Researchers ran a first-round RT-PCR on the TCR CDR3 using the HTBI primer set. TCRdb processed the multiplex PCR reads anew with MiXCR; each CDR3 protein has one entry. The repertoire has over 700,000 distinct CDR3 sequences, 18% of them found once; the top ten carry over 15%. Source material: blood. Receptors were obtained from a woman between 45 and 60 years old with Graves' hyperthyroidism that later progressed to Graves' ophthalmopathy.

This clonotype was observed many times. The chain has TRBV20-1 and TRBJ1-4; TRBD1 aligns across 7 bases. The length of the CDR3 is 14 residues. With 6 bases clipped from V and 0 bases from J, the junction kept 4 bases outside the gene matches. The germline V gene encodes CDR1 DFQATT and CDR2 SNEGSKA (reference sequence). The CDR3 bases are TGCAGTGCAAACACAGGGGCAACTAATGAAAAACTGTTTTTT. Encoded protein: CSANTGATNEKLFF.

This clonotype was seen only a few times. CDR3 DNA sequence: TGTGCCAGCAGCCCCTACCTGATAGGGAGCTCCTACGAGCAGTACTTC. Translated: CASSPYLIGSSYEQYF. V is TRBV3-1 and J is TRBJ2-7, with D possibly matching TRBD2 (5 bases). Germline V lookup: CDR1 LGHDT, CDR2 YNNKEL (reference sequence). The CDR3 loop spans 16 amino acids. Trimming left V 4 bases short and J 0 bases short, with 16 bases between.

This clonotype was recorded many times. The rearrangement uses TRBV2 and TRBJ1-5; the D gene is possibly TRBD1 (5 bases). Trimming removed 6 bases from V and 4 bases from J, with 10 bases in between. The CDR3 is 13 residues long. Germline CDR1 reads SNHLY; CDR2 reads FYNNEI. The CDR3 region is CASSGRGNQPQHF. As DNA, the CDR3 is TGTGCCAGCAGCGGGAGGGGAAATCAGCCCCAGCATTTT.

V usage is TRBV9 and J usage is TRBJ1-6; the D is unclear. There are 15 residues in the CDR3. V was clipped by 0 bases and J by 9 bases, with 13 bases between them. The germline V gene has CDR1 SGDLS and CDR2 YYNGEE. The CDR3: CASSVASTVGSPLHF. The CDR3, as DNA: TGTGCCAGCAGCGTAGCTTCTACCGTGGGTTCACCCCTCCACTTT.

In its sample, this clonotype was seen many times. This sequence joins TRBV11-2 and TRBJ2-7; 9 bases line up with TRBD1. With V trimmed by 5 bases and J by 3 bases, 8 bases remained unmatched. Germline CDR1 is SGHAT and CDR2 is FQNNGV. The CDR3 consists of 15 residues. Written as DNA, the CDR3 is TGTGCCAGCAGCCAGGGACAGGGTAGTAGCTACGAGCAGTACTTC. Protein: CASSQGQGSSYEQYF.

Only a few counts were recorded for this clonotype. The CDR3: CASSEGRTSGFSYNEQFF. The CDR3 bases are TGCGCCAGCAGTGAGGGCCGTACTAGCGGATTCTCCTACAATGAGCAGTTCTTC. This chain links TRBV10-1 with TRBJ2-1; 8 positions match TRBD2. CDR1 WNHNN and CDR2 SYGVQD come from the germline V gene (reference sequence). The J segment lost 0 bases and the V segment lost 2 bases, leaving 9 bases of the junction unmatched. The CDR3 has 18 residues.

The chain combines TRBV4-1 with TRBJ2-7; possible D gene TRBD1, 5 bases. The germline gives CDR1 MGHRA, CDR2 YSYEKL. CDR3 size: 16 residues. V lost 1 base, J lost 3 bases, and 16 bases lay in between. CDR3 in amino acids: CASSQGARKGDYEQYF. DNA of the CDR3: TGCGCCAGCAGCCAAGGCGCGAGGAAAGGGGACTACGAGCAGTACTTC.

Many counts were recorded for this clonotype. The CDR3 sequence: CSASNRVKKNTEAFF. The CDR3 DNA is TGCAGTGCTTCCAACAGGGTGAAGAAAAACACTGAAGCTTTCTTT. The genes are TRBV20-1 and TRBJ1-1, with D perhaps TRBD1 (6 bases). Germline loops: CDR1 DFQATT, CDR2 SNEGSKA (reference sequence). The CDR3 is 15 residues long. Trimming took 5 bases from V and 2 from J, leaving 18 bases between them.

This clonotype was seen ten or more times. The chain has TRBV7-9 and TRBJ1-1; possible D gene TRBD1, 5 bases. V was shortened by 3 bases and J by 2 bases, with 13 bases between the two germline ends. Germline V CDR1 and CDR2: SEHNR, FQNEAQ (reference sequence). The CDR3 length is 15 residues. This chain's CDR3 is CASSLFGGGNTEAFF. In DNA form, the CDR3 reads TGTGCCAGCAGCTTGTTCGGTGGGGGAAACACTGAAGCTTTCTTT. The full variable domain, in which reference TRBV7-9 and TRBJ1-1 provide the parts outside the CDR3, is DTGVSQNPRHKITKRGQNVTFRCDPISEHNRLYWYRQTLGQGPEFLTYFQNEAQLEKSRLLSDRFSAERPKGSFSTLEIQRTEQGDSAMYLCASSLFGGGNTEAFFGQGTRLTVV.

This rearrangement joins TRBV29-1 to TRBJ2-2; D gene unclear. This CDR3 is built from 14 residues. V lost 1 base, J lost 0 bases, and 6 bases lay in between. Germline V gives CDR1 SQVTM, CDR2 ANQGSEA. The CDR3 coding sequence is TGCAGCGTTGAAGTCAGTACGAACACCGGGGAGCTGTTTTTT. It codes for CSVEVSTNTGELFF.

The chain links TRBV3-1 to TRBJ2-7; D not resolved. This CDR3 contains 13 residues. Germline V gene data show CDR1 as LGHDT and CDR2 as YNNKEL (reference sequence). The V and J ends lost 2 bases and 1 base respectively, with 6 bases between them. In nucleotides, the CDR3 is TGTGCCAGCAGCCAACAGAGATCCTACGAGCAGTACTTC. Translation: CASSQQRSYEQYF.